These T cell receptor beta chains were read from a single sample in a study of radiation and T cells in renal cell carcinoma. TCRdb's copy holds only in-frame clones and misses some; the assay was immunoSEQ multiplex PCR. The table includes about 74,000 clones, roughly nine tenths detected once. Sample: blood, taken from a patient whose treatment included radiotherapy and nephrectomy. Receptors originate from a woman aged 70 to 79 with renal cell carcinoma. Both conserved end residues are part of each CDR3. Fields, in order: J gene, CDR3 length, clone size, V gene, D gene, CDR3 protein, CDR3 DNA. A D gene is named only where the DNA matches it firmly. A row's size may be missing; if present it is once, few, many or a size class.

TRBJ2-4,13,-,TRBV6-5,TRBD1,CASSSDRPNIQYF,TGTGCCAGCAGTTCGGACAGGCCGAACATTCAGTACTTC
TRBJ2-7,15,-,TRBV19,-,CASSSMWGETYEQYF,TGTGCCAGTAGTAGTATGTGGGGGGAAACCTACGAGCAGTACTTC
TRBJ1-3,16,-,TRBV18,-,CASSSAQPFSGNTIYF,TGTGCCAGCTCCTCGGCCCAGCCTTTCTCTGGAAACACCATATATTTT
TRBJ2-5,15,-,TRBV15,-,CATSRAGTYQETQYF,TGTGCCACCAGCAGAGCTGGCACTTATCAAGAGACCCAGTACTTC
TRBJ2-7,12,-,TRBV28,-,CASTTGSYEQYF,TGTGCCAGCACAACGGGCTCCTACGAGCAGTACTTC
TRBJ2-5,13,-,TRBV7-7,TRBD1,CASTSTGVETQYF,TGTGCTAGCACCAGCACAGGGGTGGAGACCCAGTACTTC
TRBJ2-7,18,-,TRBV30,TRBD1,CAWTAIRQGAVKSVEQYF,TGTGCCTGGACCGCCATAAGACAGGGGGCGGTTAAATCCGTCGAGCAGTACTTC
TRBJ1-2,13,-,TRBV27,-,CASAQGEEYGYTF,TGTGCCAGTGCACAGGGTGAGGAGTATGGCTACACCTTC
TRBJ2-5,15,-,TRBV15,-,CATSREGNRQETQYF,TGTGCCACCAGCAGAGAGGGAAACCGACAAGAGACCCAGTACTTC
TRBJ2-7,14,-,TRBV12-5,TRBD1,CASAPGQGYYEQYF,TGTGCTAGTGCCCCGGGACAGGGGTACTACGAGCAGTACTTC
TRBJ1-6,16,-,TRBV7-2,-,CASSLNLRATGSPLHF,TGTGCCAGCAGCTTAAATCTCCGAGCCACGGGTTCACCCCTCCACTTT
TRBJ1-3,15,once,TRBV9,-,CASSAGPSSGNTIYF,TGTGCCAGCAGCGCGGGACCAAGCTCTGGAAACACCATATATTTT
TRBJ2-6,18,-,TRBV11-3,-,CASSFFGVVDSGANVLTF,TGTGCCAGCAGCTTTTTCGGGGTTGTGGACTCTGGGGCCAACGTCCTGACTTTC
TRBJ2-7,14,-,TRBV7-2,-,CASSLGSRPYEQYF,TGTGCCAGCAGCTTAGGTTCCCGGCCCTACGAGCAGTACTTC
TRBJ2-7,13,-,TRBV6-6,-,CASSDPTDYEQYF,TGTGCCAGCAGTGACCCGACAGACTACGAGCAGTACTTC
TRBJ1-2,14,-,TRBV9,-,CASSPPGTGYGYTF,TGTGCCAGCAGCCCCCCGGGGACGGGGTATGGCTACACCTTC
TRBJ1-2,12,-,TRBV10-3,-,CAISEQASGYTF,TGTGCCATCAGTGAGCAGGCATCTGGCTACACCTTC
TRBJ1-3,14,-,TRBV30,-,CAWSVELRRNTIYF,TGTGCCTGGAGTGTGGAGTTGCGGAGAAACACCATATATTTT
TRBJ2-2,15,-,TRBV27,TRBD2,CASTPSRGGTGELFF,TGTGCCAGCACCCCTTCCCGGGGGGGCACCGGGGAGCTGTTTTTT
TRBJ2-1,16,-,TRBV6-5,TRBD2,CASSYRTGGGAGEQFF,TGTGCCAGCAGTTACCGGACTGGCGGGGGGGCCGGTGAGCAGTTCTTC
TRBJ2-1,16,-,TRBV30,-,CAWSVPWGVSYNEQFF,TGTGCCTGGAGTGTACCTTGGGGGGTGTCCTACAATGAGCAGTTCTTC
TRBJ2-7,15,-,TRBV19,TRBD1,CASSAGTVSSYEQYF,TGTGCCAGTAGTGCCGGGACAGTATCATCCTACGAGCAGTACTTC
TRBJ2-1,15,-,TRBV11-3,-,CASSMGDISYNEQFF,TGTGCCAGCAGCATGGGGGACATCTCCTACAATGAGCAGTTCTTC
TRBJ2-7,14,-,TRBV30,TRBD1,CAWNARDRSYEQYF,TGTGCCTGGAATGCCCGGGACAGATCCTACGAGCAGTACTTC
TRBJ1-1,14,-,TRBV19,-,CASSKQGAKTEAFF,TGTGCCAGTAGCAAACAGGGAGCGAAAACTGAAGCTTTCTTT
TRBJ2-7,15,few,TRBV28,TRBD1,CASSPGTGSSYEQYF,TGTGCCAGCAGTCCCGGGACAGGGAGCTCCTACGAGCAGTACTTC
TRBJ1-2,14,-,TRBV6-6,-,CASSRGEDHYGYTF,TGTGCCAGCAGTAGGGGGGAAGATCACTATGGCTACACCTTC
TRBJ1-5,15,-,TRBV7-9,-,CASSLDAQSNQPQHF,TGTGCCAGCAGCTTAGACGCACAGTCCAATCAGCCCCAGCATTTT
TRBJ1-1,16,-,TRBV29-1,-,CSVGDTFGLMNTEAFF,TGCAGCGTTGGGGACACCTTCGGGCTAATGAACACTGAAGCTTTCTTT
TRBJ1-4,15,-,TRBV2,-,CASRSDPKLIEKLFF,TGTGCCAGCAGATCTGACCCAAAACTAATTGAAAAACTGTTTTTT
TRBJ1-2,15,-,TRBV6-5,TRBD1,CASRRDRTFNYGYTF,TGTGCCAGCAGAAGGGACAGAACATTCAACTATGGCTACACCTTC
TRBJ2-2,12,once,TRBV6-5,-,CASRRPAGELFF,TGTGCCAGCAGACGCCCAGCCGGGGAGCTGTTTTTT
TRBJ1-2,13,-,TRBV19,-,CASSRGSDYGYTF,TGTGCCAGTAGTCGGGGGTCGGACTATGGCTACACCTTC
TRBJ2-7,21,-,TRBV4-2,TRBD2,CASSPNPGTSGGQPYRNEQYF,TGTGCCAGCAGCCCCAACCCCGGGACTAGCGGGGGGCAACCCTATCGTAACGAGCAGTACTTC
TRBJ1-2,13,-,TRBV27,-,CASRELTNYGYTF,TGTGCCAGCAGGGAACTTACTAACTATGGCTACACCTTC
TRBJ2-7,14,-,TRBV5-1,TRBD2,CASSSLWGGNEQYF,TGCGCCAGCAGCTCTTTATGGGGGGGAAACGAGCAGTACTTC
TRBJ2-5,14,-,TRBV5-1,-,CASSLGLSRETQYF,TGCGCCAGCAGCTTGGGGCTTAGCCGCGAGACCCAGTACTTC
TRBJ2-7,18,-,TRBV4-2,TRBD2,CASSPLPGPGGGAYEQYF,TGTGCCAGCAGCCCCCTTCCGGGTCCGGGCGGGGGGGCCTACGAGCAGTACTTC
TRBJ1-5,15,-,TRBV5-1,-,CASSLRGDSNQPQHF,TGCGCCAGCAGCTTAAGGGGCGATAGCAATCAGCCCCAGCATTTT
TRBJ1-2,14,-,TRBV9,TRBD1,CASSASTGGYGYTF,TGTGCCAGCAGCGCCTCTACAGGGGGGTATGGCTACACCTTC
TRBJ1-2,14,-,TRBV5-4,-,CASSIQGPFYGYTF,TGTGCCAGCAGCATTCAGGGGCCCTTCTATGGCTACACCTTC
TRBJ2-5,15,-,TRBV27,-,CASSGGKGVRETQYF,TGTGCCAGCAGTGGAGGAAAAGGGGTTCGGGAGACCCAGTACTTC
TRBJ1-1,12,-,TRBV29-1,-,CSVGTVNTEAFF,TGCAGCGTTGGGACAGTGAACACTGAAGCTTTCTTT
TRBJ1-4,16,-,TRBV12-1,-,CASSVRGVLNNEKLFF,TGTGCCAGCAGCGTTCGGGGGGTGCTTAACAATGAAAAACTGTTTTTT
TRBJ2-7,18,-,TRBV16,-,CASSQFGARDPREVEQYF,TGTGCCAGCAGCCAGTTTGGGGCCCGGGACCCGCGTGAAGTAGAGCAGTACTTC
TRBJ1-2,17,-,TRBV7-2,-,CASSLVSGDFQGYGYTF,TGTGCCAGCAGCTTAGTCAGTGGGGACTTCCAGGGCTATGGCTACACCTTC
TRBJ1-1,14,few,TRBV6-5,-,CASSRTRGWTEAFF,TGTGCCAGCAGTCGCACCCGGGGGTGGACTGAAGCTTTCTTT
TRBJ1-6,17,-,TRBV7-8,-,CASSSWTESSYNSPLHF,TGTGCCAGCAGCTCTTGGACAGAGAGCTCCTATAATTCACCCCTCCACTTT
TRBJ2-4,12,-,TRBV7-9,-,CASSLNQNIQYF,TGTGCCAGCAGTTTAAATCAAAACATTCAGTACTTC
TRBJ1-6,17,once,TRBV9,-,CASSVETGSSYNSPLHF,TGTGCCAGCAGCGTAGAAACAGGGAGCTCCTATAATTCACCCCTCCACTTT
TRBJ2-7,16,-,TRBV7-9,TRBD1,CASSLGGTGSLYEQYF,TGTGCCAGCAGCTTAGGGGGGACAGGGAGTCTCTACGAGCAGTACTTC